A selection of T cell receptor beta chains follows, all from one sample in a study of T cell repertoires in cytomegalovirus infection. No antigen has been identified for these receptors. TCRdb independently ran MiXCR on the reads; one entry per CDR3 protein. The sample holds approximately 500,000 distinct CDR3 sequences, 33% seen once. The sequenced sample was cultured PBMCs, obtained from culture after CMV antigen stimulation. The receptor set was obtained from a human donor in good health (CMV status not recorded). Some clones in this sample may be carry-over from other donors' samples. CDR3s include the opening cysteine and the closing phenylalanine or tryptophan. The D gene is left open where the match is weak. The size entry is marked missing in some rows and otherwise reads once, few, many or a size class.

j_call	clone_size	d_call	v_call	cdr3_length	cdr3_aa	cdr3_nt
TRBJ2-1	-	-	TRBV2	15	CASSEKGLPLNEQFF	TGTGCCAGCAGTGAAAAGGGACTGCCCCTCAATGAGCAGTTCTTC
TRBJ2-5	few	-	TRBV29-1	12	CSGRQGGETQYF	TGCAGCGGGAGACAGGGAGGAGAGACCCAGTACTTC
TRBJ2-7	-	-	TRBV11-2	17	CASSARGTGWGSYEQYF	TGTGCCAGCAGCGCACGAGGAACAGGGTGGGGCTCCTACGAGCAGTACTTC
TRBJ1-5	-	-	TRBV6-1	14	CASSYIYWDQPQHF	TGTGCCAGCAGTTACATTTATTGGGATCAGCCCCAGCATTTT
TRBJ1-2	-	TRBD1	TRBV9	14	CASSDRDSWSGYTF	TGTGCCAGCAGCGATCGGGACAGTTGGTCTGGCTACACCTTC
TRBJ2-5	-	-	TRBV4-1	13	CASSQNSFETQYF	TGCGCCAGCAGCCAAAACTCGTTTGAGACCCAGTACTTC
TRBJ2-7	-	TRBD2	TRBV6-5	14	CASSYSTSGGEQYF	TGTGCCAGCAGTTACTCTACTAGCGGGGGCGAGCAGTACTTC
TRBJ1-5	many	-	TRBV12-3/TRBV12-4	14	CASSHTGDNQPQHF	TGTGCCAGCAGCCACACAGGAGACAATCAGCCCCAGCATTTT
TRBJ2-2	few	TRBD2	TRBV10-3	17	CAISGSSSGRGAGELFF	TGTGCCATCAGTGGCTCCTCTAGCGGGAGGGGAGCCGGGGAGCTGTTTTTT
TRBJ2-1	few	TRBD2	TRBV12-3/TRBV12-4	12	CASRPGTSGQFF	TGTGCCAGCAGGCCCGGGACTAGCGGACAGTTCTTC
TRBJ1-1	few	-	TRBV7-2	15	CASSLSGGGETEAFF	TGTGCCAGCAGCCTCTCGGGAGGGGGGGAGACTGAAGCTTTCTTT
TRBJ1-1	few	TRBD1	TRBV20-1	13	CSAPRQGGTEAFF	TGCAGTGCTCCAAGACAGGGGGGCACTGAAGCTTTCTTT
TRBJ1-5	-	TRBD1	TRBV20-1	15	CSARGLTGGFQPQHF	TGCAGTGCTAGAGGCCTAACAGGGGGATTTCAGCCCCAGCATTTT
TRBJ1-1	many	TRBD1	TRBV4-3	19	CASSQDDNRGLRLDTEAFF	TGCGCCAGCAGCCAAGATGATAACAGGGGCCTAAGGTTGGACACTGAAGCTTTCTTT
TRBJ1-5	many	-	TRBV7-6	19	CASSLELAAGLWSNQPQHF	TGTGCCAGCAGTTTAGAGCTAGCGGCGGGACTTTGGAGCAATCAGCCCCAGCATTTT
TRBJ1-3	-	-	TRBV27	14	CASSPQGSGNTIYF	TGTGCCAGCAGTCCACAGGGCTCTGGAAACACCATATATTTT
TRBJ1-1	-	-	TRBV27	13	CASSFGGTEEAFF	TGTGCCAGCAGTTTCGGAGGCACCGAAGAAGCTTTCTTT